These 22 T cell receptor beta chains share one sample of origin, sequenced in a study of molecular identifiers for immune sequencing clone quantification. TCRdb re-called the PCR reads with MiXCR, one entry per CDR3 protein. The sample lists 550,000 to 750,000 distinct CDR3 sequences; approximately 20% were seen once. Sequencing input: naive CD8+ T cells from blood, with Jurkat cell RNA spiked in. Documented subset: FACS-sorted CD8+CD4-CCR7+CD45RA+ naive T cells. The receptors were sampled from a human donor in good health. Some libraries in this study had Jurkat cell RNA spiked in.

Comment on this clonotype: A much bigger clone sits one base away, suggesting this may be a read error. V is TRBV5-6 and J is TRBJ2-7; D is possibly TRBD1 or TRBD2 (6 bases each). Trimming cost V 2 bases and J 9 bases, with 18 bases left between them. Germline lookup yields CDR1 SGHDT and CDR2 YYEEEE. CDR3 size: 14 residues. This CDR3 reads CASSLGRGGRGQYF. CDR3 nucleotide sequence: TGTGCCAGCAGCTTAGGCAGGGGAGGAAGGGGGCAGTACTTC.

For this clonotype: This may stem from a read error, because a much larger clone lies one nucleotide away. The V gene is TRBV25-1, the J gene TRBJ2-7; D is ambiguous. Germline CDR1 and CDR2: MGHDK and SYGVNS. The CDR3 is 13 amino acids. This CDR3 reads CASGDWKTYEQYF. The CDR3 nucleotides read TGTGCCAGCGGTGATTGGAAAACCTACGAGCAGTACTTC.

Regarding this clonotype: A much bigger clone sits one base away, suggesting this may be a read error. This sequence joins TRBV5-6 and TRBJ1-3; D is ambiguous. This CDR3 region has 15 residues. The germline V gene has CDR1 SGHDT and CDR2 YYEEEE. CDR3 sequence: CAGSLLEDFGNTIYF. The CDR3, as DNA: TGTGCCGGCAGCTTGTTGGAGGATTTTGGAAACACCATATATTTT.

Note on this clonotype: A much larger clone lies a single base off, so this may be a read error. The genes are TRBV6-5 and TRBJ2-2; the match to TRBD2 covers 8 bases. From germline, CDR1 is MNHEY and CDR2 SVGAGI. This CDR3 comprises 15 residues. CDR3 in DNA: TGTGCCAGCAGTTACGGCGCGGGAGGCACCGGGGAGCTGCTTTTT. Amino acid sequence: CASSYGAGGTGELLF.

This clonotype was seen more than once but under ten times. The rearrangement links TRBV5-5 to TRBJ2-5; the match to TRBD1 covers 7 bases. Germline loops: CDR1 SGHKS, CDR2 YYEKEE (reference sequence). The CDR3 contains 15 residues. Germline trimming cut 3 bases from V and 1 base from J; bases unmatched to any gene: 6. In DNA, the CDR3 is TGTGCCAGCAGCTCTGGTTGGACAGGCCAAGAGACCCAGTACTTC. Its protein product is CASSSGWTGQETQYF.

The chain uses TRBV15 and TRBJ1-5; D remains ambiguous. CDR3 size: 14 residues. The germline V gene encodes CDR1 LNHNV and CDR2 YYDKDF (reference sequence). V dropped 3 bases and J dropped 5 bases, with 11 bases sitting between them. This CDR3 reads CATSRRADDQPQHF. CDR3 bases: TGTGCCACCAGCAGGAGGGCAGACGATCAGCCCCAGCATTTT.

Points on this clonotype: This may arise from a read error, as a much more abundant clone is one base away. The rearrangement uses TRBV7-9 and TRBJ1-2; D might be TRBD1 (5 bases). The CDR3 length is 15 residues. Trimming took 0 bases from V and 5 from J, leaving 13 bases between them. CDR1 is SEHNR and CDR2 is FQNEAQ in the germline V gene (reference sequence). The CDR3 reads CASSLAGVNTYGYTF. CDR3 bases: TGTGCCAGCAGCTTAGCAGGGGTCAATACTTATGGCTACACCTTC.

This clonotype was seen repeatedly, ten times or more. This sequence joins TRBV30 and TRBJ1-2; D is possibly TRBD1 (5 bases). V shed 5 bases and J shed 5 bases, with 15 bases lying between them. CDR1 is GTSNPN, CDR2 SVGIG, per germline (reference sequence). The CDR3 sequence is 13 residues long. The CDR3 region is CAWSRDWGYGYTF. The CDR3 nucleotides are TGTGCCTGGTCTCGGGACTGGGGTTATGGCTACACCTTC.

This clonotype was picked up many times. The rearrangement links TRBV4-1 to TRBJ2-5; 16 nucleotides match TRBD2. Trimming cost V 6 bases and J 4 bases; bases outside gene matches: 8. This CDR3 region has 17 residues. From germline, CDR1 is MGHRA and CDR2 YSYEKL. The DNA for the CDR3 is TGCGCCAGCAGTCCCGGGACTAGCGGGAGGGCCCTAGAGACCCAGTACTTC. Translating gives CASSPGTSGRALETQYF.

Concerning this clonotype itself: Possible read error: a much larger clone is one base away. This rearrangement joins TRBV3-1 to TRBJ2-5; 7 nucleotides match TRBD2. The CDR3 has 16 residues. Germline-derived CDR1 and CDR2 are LGHDT and YNNKEL (reference sequence). V dropped 1 base and J dropped 7; count of bases not matched to a gene: 12. The CDR3 DNA is TGTGCCAGCAGCCAAGTTCCCGCGAGCGGGGAAGGGACCCAGTACTTC. It codes for CASSQVPASGEGTQYF.

At least ten counts were recorded for this clonotype. This CDR3 reads CASSPPGSQPQHF. The CDR3 DNA follows: TGTGCCAGCTCACCACCGGGGAGCCAGCCCCAGCATTTT. V is TRBV18 and J is TRBJ1-5; D remains unclear. Looked up from germline, CDR1 is KGHSH and CDR2 is LQKENI. V lost 0 bases to trimming and J lost 7 bases, with 7 bases between them. The CDR3 is 13 residues long. Drawing the rest from reference TRBV18 and TRBJ1-5, the complete variable domain is NAGVMQNPRHLVRRRGQEARLRCSPMKGHSHVYWYRQLPEEGLKFMVYLQKENIIDESGMPKERFSAEFPKEGPSILRIQQVVRGDSAAYFCASSPPGSQPQHFGDGTRLSIL.

The V and J genes are TRBV7-9 and TRBJ2-7; 10 bases are a match to TRBD2. The V and J ends lost 8 bases and 2 bases, in that order; junction bases with no gene match: 6. Germline-derived CDR1 and CDR2 are SEHNR and FQNEAQ (reference sequence). The CDR3 is made up of 14 amino acids. CDR3 coding DNA: TGTGCCAGCGGGTCAGCGGGAGGGCCCTACGAGCAGTACTTC. It codes for CASGSAGGPYEQYF.

J is TRBJ1-1 and V is TRBV12-3 or TRBV12-4; no clear D. Trimming took off 7 bases at V and 5 bases at J, with 17 bases between the two ends. The CDR3 spans 14 residues. The CDR3 DNA is TGTGCCAGCATTAATCAACGGGGTGGGACTGAAGCTTTCTTT. Its translation: CASINQRGGTEAFF.

The chain recombines TRBV15 with TRBJ2-7; the match to TRBD1 covers 7 bases. J lost 1 base, V lost 5 bases, and 2 bases had no gene match. The CDR3 is made up of 13 amino acids. Germline CDR1 reads LNHNV; CDR2 reads YYDKDF (reference sequence). CDR3 bases: TGTGCCACCAGCCACAGGGGATCCTACGAGCAGTACTTC. Encoded protein: CATSHRGSYEQYF.

This clonotype was recorded many times. V is TRBV12-3 or TRBV12-4 and J is TRBJ2-5; a possible D gene is TRBD1 (6 bases). The V end lost 3 bases, the J end lost 6 bases, and 14 bases lay between the germline ends. The CDR3 runs 14 residues. The CDR3: CASSLEGGMKTQYF. The CDR3 coding sequence is TGTGCCAGCAGTTTGGAAGGGGGTATGAAGACCCAGTACTTC.

This chain links TRBV6-5 with TRBJ2-7, with 7 bases lining up with TRBD1. The CDR3 sequence is 15 residues long. The germline gives CDR1 MNHEY, CDR2 SVGAGI. V was clipped by 6 bases and J by 6 bases; unmatched bases: 14. The CDR3 DNA sequence: TGTGCCAGCAGGGGTAACAGGGGACCGACCTGCGAGCAGTACTTC. Protein: CASRGNRGPTCEQYF.

As regards this clonotype: A much larger clone sits a single nucleotide away, making a read error possible. Lacking the conserved final phenylalanine or tryptophan, this CDR3 likely reflects a read error. The chain carries TRBV7-6 and TRBJ1-4; weak D call: TRBD1 (6 bases). Germline CDR1 SGHVS, CDR2 FNYEAQ. This CDR3 is 14 amino acids long. The V end was cut by 3 bases, the J end by 5 bases, with 10 bases between. The chain's CDR3 is CASSFSGVNEKLFY. CDR3 nucleotides: TGTGCCAGCAGCTTCTCAGGGGTGAATGAAAAACTGTTTTAT.

A note on this clonotype: Given a much more abundant clone one base away, this may be a read error. The rearrangement joins TRBV13 to TRBJ1-4; D is possibly TRBD1 (5 bases). Germline CDR1 is PRHDT and CDR2 is FYEKMQ (reference sequence). V lost 2 bases to trimming and J lost 10 bases, with 17 bases between them. This CDR3 region has 15 residues. The CDR3, as DNA: TGTGCCAGCAGCTTAAGCGGCGGGGGTCACGTAAAACTGTTTTTT. Protein: CASSLSGGGHVKLFF.

The sample holds many counts of this clonotype. The chain links TRBV20-1 to TRBJ2-5, with 8 bases aligning to TRBD1. The length of the CDR3 is 14 residues. Trimming at V came to 6 bases and at J to 5 bases, leaving 11 bases not matched to a gene. CDR1 is DFQATT and CDR2 is SNEGSKA in the germline V gene (reference sequence). CDR3 nucleotide sequence: TGCAGTGCAGAGGACAGGGATGTTTTGGAGACCCAGTACTTC. It translates to CSAEDRDVLETQYF.

The V gene is TRBV12-3 or TRBV12-4, the J gene TRBJ2-7; 8 bases line up with TRBD2. Trimming removed 3 bases from V and 6 bases from J; junction bases left unmatched: 7. The CDR3 spans 14 residues. CDR3 sequence: CASSFSGGRGEQYF. CDR3 nucleotide sequence: TGTGCCAGCAGTTTCTCGGGGGGGCGGGGCGAGCAGTACTTC.

This clonotype occurred many times. This chain links TRBV4-3 with TRBJ2-3; D may be TRBD1 (6 bases). V shed 4 bases and J shed 5 bases, with 13 bases lying between them. CDR1 is LGHNA and CDR2 is YSLEER in the germline V gene. The CDR3 extends over 14 amino acids. CDR3 DNA sequence: TGCGCCAGCAGCCCTTCAACAGGGAGAGATACGCAGTATTTT. It specifies CASSPSTGRDTQYF.

In its sample, this clonotype was seen many times. The V call is TRBV4-2, the J call TRBJ2-7; D is uncertain. In germline, CDR1 is LGHNA, CDR2 YNFKEQ. The CDR3 sequence is 18 residues long. Trimming removed 4 bases at V and 7 bases at J, with 29 bases between. The CDR3 protein is CASSPTTIGDRGLREQYF. The CDR3 nucleotides read TGTGCCAGCAGCCCTACAACGATAGGAGACCGCGGTTTGCGGGAGCAGTACTTC.